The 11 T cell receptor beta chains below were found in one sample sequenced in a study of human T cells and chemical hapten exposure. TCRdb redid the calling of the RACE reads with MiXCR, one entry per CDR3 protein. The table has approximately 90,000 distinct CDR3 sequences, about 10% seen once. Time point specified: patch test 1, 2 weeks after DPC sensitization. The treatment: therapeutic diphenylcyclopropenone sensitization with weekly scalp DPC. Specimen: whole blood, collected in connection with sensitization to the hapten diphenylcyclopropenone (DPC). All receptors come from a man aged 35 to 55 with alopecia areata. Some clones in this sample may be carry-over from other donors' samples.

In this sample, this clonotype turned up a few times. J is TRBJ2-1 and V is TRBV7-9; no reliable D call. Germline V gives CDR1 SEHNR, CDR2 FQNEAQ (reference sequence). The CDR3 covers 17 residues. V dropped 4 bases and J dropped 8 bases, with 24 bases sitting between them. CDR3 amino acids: CASSSPPEKPSMDEQFF. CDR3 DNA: TGTGCCAGCAGCTCCCCACCGGAAAAGCCCTCAATGGATGAGCAGTTCTTC.

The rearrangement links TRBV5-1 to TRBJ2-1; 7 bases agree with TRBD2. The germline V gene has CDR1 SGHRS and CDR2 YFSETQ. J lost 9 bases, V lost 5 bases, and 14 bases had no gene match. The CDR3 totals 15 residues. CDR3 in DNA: TGCGCCAGCAGTGTGGCGGGAGTTATCAACAGTGAGCAGTTCTTC. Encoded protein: CASSVAGVINSEQFF. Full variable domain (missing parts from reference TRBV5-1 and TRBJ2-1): KAGVTQTPRYLIKTRGQQVTLSCSPISGHRSVSWYQQTPGQGLQFLFEYFSETQRNKGNFPGRFSGRQFSNSRSEMNVSTLELGDSALYLCASSVAGVINSEQFFGPGTRLTVL.

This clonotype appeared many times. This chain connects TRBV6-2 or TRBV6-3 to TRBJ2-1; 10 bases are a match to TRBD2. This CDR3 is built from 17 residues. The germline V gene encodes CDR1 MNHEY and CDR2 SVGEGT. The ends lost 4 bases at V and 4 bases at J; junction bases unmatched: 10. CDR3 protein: CASSWTSGVKDYNEQFF. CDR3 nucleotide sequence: TGTGCCAGCAGTTGGACTAGCGGAGTGAAGGATTACAATGAGCAGTTCTTC.

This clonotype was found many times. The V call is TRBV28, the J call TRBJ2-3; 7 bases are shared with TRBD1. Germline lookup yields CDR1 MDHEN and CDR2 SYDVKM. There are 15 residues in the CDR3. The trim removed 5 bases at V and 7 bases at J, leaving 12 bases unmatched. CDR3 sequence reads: CASSTRTGRAHTQYF. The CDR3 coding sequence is TGTGCCAGCAGTACCCGGACAGGTCGCGCACATACGCAGTATTTT.

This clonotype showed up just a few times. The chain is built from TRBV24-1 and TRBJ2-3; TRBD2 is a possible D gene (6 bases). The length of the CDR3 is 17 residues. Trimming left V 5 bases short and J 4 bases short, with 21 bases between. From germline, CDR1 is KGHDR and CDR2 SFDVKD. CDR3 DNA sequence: TGTGCCACCAGTGGCCCGGTGTGGGCGGGACGCCCAGATACGCAGTATTTT. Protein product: CATSGPVWAGRPDTQYF.

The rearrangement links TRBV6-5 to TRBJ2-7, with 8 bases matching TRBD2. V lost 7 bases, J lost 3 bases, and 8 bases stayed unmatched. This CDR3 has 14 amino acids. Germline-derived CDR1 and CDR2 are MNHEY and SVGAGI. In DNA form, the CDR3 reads TGTGCCAGCACCCGCGGGGGGCCGGGCTACGAGCAGTACTTC. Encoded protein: CASTRGGPGYEQYF.

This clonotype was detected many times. CDR3 protein: CSVAWQLDSNEQFF. CDR3 DNA: TGCAGCGTTGCCTGGCAGTTGGATTCTAATGAGCAGTTCTTC. The chain is built from TRBV29-1 and TRBJ2-1; D is unclear. This CDR3 region has 14 residues. Deletions cut 4 bases from V and 7 bases from J, with 17 bases between. Germline CDR1 SQVTM, CDR2 ANQGSEA.

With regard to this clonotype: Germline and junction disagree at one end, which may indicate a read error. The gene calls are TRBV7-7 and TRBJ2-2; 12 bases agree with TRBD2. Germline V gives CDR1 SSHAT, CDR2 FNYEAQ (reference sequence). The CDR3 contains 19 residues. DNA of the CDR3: TGTGCTAGCAGCCACAGACTAGCGGGAGAGAGGTCGAACACCGGGGAGCTGTTTTTT. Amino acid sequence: CASSHRLAGERSNTGELFF.

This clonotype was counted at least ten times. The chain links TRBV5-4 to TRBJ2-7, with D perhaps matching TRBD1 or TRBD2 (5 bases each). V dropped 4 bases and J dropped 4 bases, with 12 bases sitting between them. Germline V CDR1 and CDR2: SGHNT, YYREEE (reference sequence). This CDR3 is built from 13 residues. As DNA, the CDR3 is TGTGCCAGCAGCCTGGGGGAAGCTTACGAGCAGTACTTC. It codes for CASSLGEAYEQYF.

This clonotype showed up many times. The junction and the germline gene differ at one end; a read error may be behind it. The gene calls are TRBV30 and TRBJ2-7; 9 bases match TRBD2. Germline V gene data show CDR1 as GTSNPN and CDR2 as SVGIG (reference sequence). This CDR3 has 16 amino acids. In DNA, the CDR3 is TGTGCCTGGAGTGCCCCTCCTGGGACTAGCTCCAACGAGCAGTACTTC. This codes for CAWSAPPGTSSNEQYF. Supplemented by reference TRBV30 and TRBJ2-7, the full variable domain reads SQTIHQWPATLVQPVGSPLSLECTVEGTSNPNLYWYRQAAGRGLQLLFYSVGIGQISSEVPQNLSASRPQDRQFILSSKKLLLSDSGFYLCAWSAPPGTSSNEQYFGPGTRLTVT.

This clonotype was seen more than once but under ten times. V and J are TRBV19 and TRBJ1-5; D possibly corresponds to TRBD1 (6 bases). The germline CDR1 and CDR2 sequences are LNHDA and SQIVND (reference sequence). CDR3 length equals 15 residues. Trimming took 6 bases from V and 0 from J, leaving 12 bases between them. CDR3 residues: CASRIRQDSNQPQHF. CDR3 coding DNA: TGTGCCAGTAGAATCCGACAGGATAGCAATCAGCCCCAGCATTTT.